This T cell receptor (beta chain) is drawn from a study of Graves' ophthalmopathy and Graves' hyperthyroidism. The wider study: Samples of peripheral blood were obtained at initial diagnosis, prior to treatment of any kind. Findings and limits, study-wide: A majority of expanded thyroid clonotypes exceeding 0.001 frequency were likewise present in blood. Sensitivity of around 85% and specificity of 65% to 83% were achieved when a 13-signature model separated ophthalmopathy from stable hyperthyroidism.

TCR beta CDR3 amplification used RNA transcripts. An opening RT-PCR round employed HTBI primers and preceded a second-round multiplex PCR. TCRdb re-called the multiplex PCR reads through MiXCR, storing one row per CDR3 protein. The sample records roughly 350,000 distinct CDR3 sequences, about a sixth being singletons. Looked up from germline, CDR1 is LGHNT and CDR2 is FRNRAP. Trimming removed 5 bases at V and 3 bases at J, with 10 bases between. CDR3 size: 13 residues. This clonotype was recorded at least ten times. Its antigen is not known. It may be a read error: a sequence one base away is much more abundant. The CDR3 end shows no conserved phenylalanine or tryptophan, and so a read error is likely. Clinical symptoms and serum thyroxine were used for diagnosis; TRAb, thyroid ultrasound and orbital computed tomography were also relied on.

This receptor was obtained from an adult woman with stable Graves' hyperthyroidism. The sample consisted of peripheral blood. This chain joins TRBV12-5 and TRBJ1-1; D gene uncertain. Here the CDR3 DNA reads TGTGCTAGTGGTCTCGGAAGTTACACTGAAGCTTTCCTT. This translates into CASGLGSYTEAFL.